This T cell receptor (beta chain) was observed in a study of T cell changes during pregnancy in multiple sclerosis. V dropped 7 bases and J dropped 2; count of bases not matched to a gene: 4. CDR3 length: 14 residues. The germline V gene has CDR1 ENHRY and CDR2 SYGVKD. This table comes from immunoSEQ multiplex PCR, and its TCRdb copy is limited to in-frame clones, with some not included. This table holds roughly 23,000 clones, roughly nine tenths found once. This specimen was CD4+ T cells from peripheral blood mononuclear cells, taken in the third trimester of pregnancy. The chain is built from TRBV10-3 and TRBJ2-7; 11 nucleotides align to TRBD2. The clonotype comes from a female donor in good health, enrolled as a control in a pregnancy study. CDR3 loop: CAITRLAGTYEQYF. The CDR3 nucleotides read TGTGCCATCACTAGACTAGCGGGGACCTACGAGCAGTACTTC.